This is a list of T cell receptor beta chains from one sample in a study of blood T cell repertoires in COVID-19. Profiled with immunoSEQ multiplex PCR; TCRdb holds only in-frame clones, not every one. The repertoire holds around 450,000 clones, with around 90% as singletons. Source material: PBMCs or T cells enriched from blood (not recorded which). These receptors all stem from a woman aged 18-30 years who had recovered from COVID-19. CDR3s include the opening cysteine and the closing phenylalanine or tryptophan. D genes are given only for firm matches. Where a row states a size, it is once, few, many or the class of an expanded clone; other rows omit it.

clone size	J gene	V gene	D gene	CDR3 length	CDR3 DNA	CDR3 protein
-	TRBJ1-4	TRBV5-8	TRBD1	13	TGTGCCAGCAGCGCCCGACAGGGGAGGAAACTGTTTTTT	CASSARQGRKLFF
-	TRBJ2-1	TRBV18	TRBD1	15	TGTGCCAGCTCACCCGACAGGGGTGCCCCCAATGAGCAGTTCTTC	CASSPDRGAPNEQFF
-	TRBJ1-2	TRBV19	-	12	TGTGCCAGTAGGGTATCCTCGGATGGCTACACCTTC	CASRVSSDGYTF
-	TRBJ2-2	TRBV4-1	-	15	TGCGCCAGCAGGCCCGACAGGACCAACACCGGGGAGCTGTTTTTT	CASRPDRTNTGELFF
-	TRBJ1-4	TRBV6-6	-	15	TGTGCCAGCAGTTACTCCGGTGCAGAGGAAGGAAAACTGTTTTTT	CASSYSGAEEGKLFF
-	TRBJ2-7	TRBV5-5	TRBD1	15	TGTGCCAGCAGCTTGCGAGGGACAGGGGGGTACGAGCAGTACTTC	CASSLRGTGGYEQYF
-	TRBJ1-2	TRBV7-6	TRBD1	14	TGTGCCAGCAGCCCAACAGGGGATTACTATGGCTACACCTTC	CASSPTGDYYGYTF
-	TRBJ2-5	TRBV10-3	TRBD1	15	TGTGCCATCAGGCAGTCCGGGACAGGGAGGGAGACCCAGTACTTC	CAIRQSGTGRETQYF
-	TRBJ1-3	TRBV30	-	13	TGTGCCTGGAGTGGCACAAGATCGAACACCATATATTTT	CAWSGTRSNTIYF
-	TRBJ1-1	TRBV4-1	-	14	TGCGCCAGCAGCCAGCGGGTGGGAGGAACTGAAGCTTTCTTT	CASSQRVGGTEAFF
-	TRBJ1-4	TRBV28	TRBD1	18	TGTGCCAGCAGTCCACCGGGACAGGCTAGTGCAACTAATGAAAAACTGTTTTTT	CASSPPGQASATNEKLFF
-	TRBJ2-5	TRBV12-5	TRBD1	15	TGTGCTAGTGGTCTAACCGGGACAGCTCAAGAGACCCAGTACTTC	CASGLTGTAQETQYF
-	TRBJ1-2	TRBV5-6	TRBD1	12	TGTGCCAGCAGCTTGGCGACAGGGGAAGGCACCTTC	CASSLATGEGTF
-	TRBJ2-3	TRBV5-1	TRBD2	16	TGCGCCAGCGACTCCTCCTCGGGAGGGACACGAGATACGCAGTATTTT	CASDSSSGGTRDTQYF
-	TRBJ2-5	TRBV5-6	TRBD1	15	TGTGCCAGCAGCACTCCTACAGGGGCCCAAGAGACCCAGTACTTC	CASSTPTGAQETQYF
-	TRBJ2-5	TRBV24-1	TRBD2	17	TGTGCCACCAGTGATTCCGGACTAGCGGGGGGGCCGGAGACCCAGTACTTC	CATSDSGLAGGPETQYF
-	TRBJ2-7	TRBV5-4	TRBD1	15	TGTGCCAGCAGCTTCGTTGGACAGGGATCCTACGAGCAGTACTTC	CASSFVGQGSYEQYF
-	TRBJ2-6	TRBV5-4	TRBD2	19	TGTGCCAGCAGCCCGGGACTAGCGGGGGGGTCTTCTGGGGCCAACGTCCTGACTTTC	CASSPGLAGGSSGANVLTF
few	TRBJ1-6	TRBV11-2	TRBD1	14	TGTGCCAGCAGCTTTGGGACAGGGTACTCACCCCTCCACTTT	CASSFGTGYSPLHF
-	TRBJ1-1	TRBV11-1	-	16	TGTGCCAGCAGCTTTGGCAGGGGATACATGAACACTGAAGCTTTCTTT	CASSFGRGYMNTEAFF
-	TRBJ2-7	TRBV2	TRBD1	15	TGTGCCAGCAGTGGGACCAAGGGGGCGGCGGGCGAGCAGTACTTC	CASSGTKGAAGEQYF
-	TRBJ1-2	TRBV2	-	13	TGTGCCAGCAGTGTTGGGGGCATTGGTGGCTACACCTTC	CASSVGGIGGYTF
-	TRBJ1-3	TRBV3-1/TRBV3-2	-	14	TGTGCCAGCAGCCAACAGGACTCTGGAAACACCATATATTTT	CASSQQDSGNTIYF
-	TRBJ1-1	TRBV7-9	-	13	TGTGCCAGCAGCCGCGAGAGGGACACTGAAGCTTTCTTT	CASSRERDTEAFF
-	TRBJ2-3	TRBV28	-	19	TGTGCCAGCACGCCAACCTGGGAGGGGGGCACTAGGAGCACAGATACGCAGTATTTT	CASTPTWEGGTRSTDTQYF
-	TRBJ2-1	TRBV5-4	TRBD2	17	TGTGCCAGCAGCTCCCGGACTAGCGGGGGTCTACGGAATGAGCAGTTCTTC	CASSSRTSGGLRNEQFF
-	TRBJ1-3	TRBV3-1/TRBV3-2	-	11	TGTGCCAGCAGGAGTGGAAACACCATATATTTT	CASRSGNTIYF
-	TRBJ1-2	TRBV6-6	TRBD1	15	TGTGCCAGCAGTTACCGCAGGGGGATTAACTATGGCTACACCTTC	CASSYRRGINYGYTF
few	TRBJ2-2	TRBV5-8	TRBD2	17	TGTGCCAGCAGCCCCCCGGGCGGGGGGGCTTGGACCGGGGAGCTGTTTTTT	CASSPPGGGAWTGELFF
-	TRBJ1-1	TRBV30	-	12	TGTGCCTGGAGTGCTACAGGGAGTAGGGCTTTCTTT	CAWSATGSRAFF
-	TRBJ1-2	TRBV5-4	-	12	TGTGCCAGCAGCCGGGGGTCCGGGGGCTACACCTTC	CASSRGSGGYTF
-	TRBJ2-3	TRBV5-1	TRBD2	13	TGCGCCAGCAGCTCCGGGGGGACAGATACGCAGTATTTT	CASSSGGTDTQYF
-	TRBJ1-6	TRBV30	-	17	TGTGCCTGGAGTGTACGTGAAAGGGAGGCCTATAATTCACCCCTCCACTTT	CAWSVREREAYNSPLHF
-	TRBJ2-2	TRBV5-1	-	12	TGCGCCAGCAGCCCTCAGGGCGGGGAGCTGTTTTTT	CASSPQGGELFF
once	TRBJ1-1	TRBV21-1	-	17	TGTGCCAGCAGCAAATTCGCGGCAGGGGAAGGTGACACTGAAGCTTTCTTT	CASSKFAAGEGDTEAFF
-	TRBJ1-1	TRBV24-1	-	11	TGTGCCACCAGTGACGGGACTGAAGCTTTCTTT	CATSDGTEAFF
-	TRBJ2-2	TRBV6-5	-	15	TGTGCCACAAGGGGGGGTAGGAAGGACACCGGGGAGCTGTTTTTT	CATRGGRKDTGELFF
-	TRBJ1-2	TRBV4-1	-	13	TGCGCCAGCAGCCAAGATTGGGGCCATGGCTACACCTTC	CASSQDWGHGYTF
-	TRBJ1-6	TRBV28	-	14	TGTGCCAGCAGTCCGTCCGGGGGGGCGAGGCCCCTCCACTTT	CASSPSGGARPLHF
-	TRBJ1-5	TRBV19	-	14	TGTGCCAGTAGCCTTGGAGGTCGCAATCAGCCCCAGCATTTT	CASSLGGRNQPQHF
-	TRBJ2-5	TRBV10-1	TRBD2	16	TGCGCCAGCAGTCAAGGACTAGCGGGGGGCAGAGAGACCCAGTACTTC	CASSQGLAGGRETQYF
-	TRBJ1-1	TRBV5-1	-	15	TGCGCCAGCAGCTTGGGGACTCATTTGAACACTGAAGCTTTCTTT	CASSLGTHLNTEAFF
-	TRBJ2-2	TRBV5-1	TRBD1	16	TGCGCCAGCAGCATAACCGGGACAGGGGACACCGGGGAGCTGTTTTTT	CASSITGTGDTGELFF
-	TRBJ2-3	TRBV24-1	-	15	TGTGCCACCAGTGATTCGGGGGCAGGGGGAGATACGCAGTATTTT	CATSDSGAGGDTQYF
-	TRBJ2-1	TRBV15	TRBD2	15	TGTGCCACCAGCCCGCGGGGGGTCTGGGGAGGGGAGCAGTTCTTC	CATSPRGVWGGEQFF
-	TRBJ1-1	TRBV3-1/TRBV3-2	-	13	TGTGCCAGCAGCCAAAATACAGTCACTGAAGCTTTCTTT	CASSQNTVTEAFF
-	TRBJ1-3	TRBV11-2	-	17	TGTGCCAGCAGCTTATTTGGGCGGGTGAGCTCTGGAAACACCATATATTTT	CASSLFGRVSSGNTIYF
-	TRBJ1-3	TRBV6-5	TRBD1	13	TGTGCAACATACAGGGGGCCCGGAAACACCATATATTTT	CATYRGPGNTIYF
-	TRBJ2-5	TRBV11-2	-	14	TGTGCCAGCAGCTCTTCGACAGTTTTAGAGACCCAGTACTTC	CASSSSTVLETQYF
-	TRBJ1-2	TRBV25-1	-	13	TGTGCCAGCAGTGAATCCGGTAACTATGGCTACACCTTC	CASSESGNYGYTF
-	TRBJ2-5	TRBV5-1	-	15	TGCGCCAGCAGCCCATACAGGGTAGGGGAAGAGACCCAGTACTTC	CASSPYRVGEETQYF
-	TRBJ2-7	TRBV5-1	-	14	TGCGCCAGCAGCTTGGAAGGGAGCTCCTACGAGCAGTACTTC	CASSLEGSSYEQYF
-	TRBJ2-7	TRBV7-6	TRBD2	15	TGTGCCAGCAGCTCCGGACTAGCGGGGGAGGACGAGCAGTACTTC	CASSSGLAGEDEQYF
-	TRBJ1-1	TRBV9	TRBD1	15	TGTGCCAGCAGCGTAGGAGGGGGCGCGGACACTGAAGCTTTCTTT	CASSVGGGADTEAFF
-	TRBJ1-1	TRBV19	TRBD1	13	TGTGCCAGTAGTATCACAGGGGGGGCAGAAGCTTTCTTT	CASSITGGAEAFF